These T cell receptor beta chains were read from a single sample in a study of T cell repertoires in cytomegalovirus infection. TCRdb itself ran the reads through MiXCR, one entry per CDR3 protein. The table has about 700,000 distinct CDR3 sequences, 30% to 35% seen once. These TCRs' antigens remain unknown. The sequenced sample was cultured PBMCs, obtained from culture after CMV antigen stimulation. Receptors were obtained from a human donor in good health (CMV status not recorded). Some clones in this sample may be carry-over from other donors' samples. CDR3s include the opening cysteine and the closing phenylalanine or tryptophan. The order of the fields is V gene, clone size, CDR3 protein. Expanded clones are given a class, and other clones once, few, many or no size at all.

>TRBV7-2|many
CASSVDRGRLNYGYTF
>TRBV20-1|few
CSAARGSDTEAFF
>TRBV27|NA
CASSRTTSGSNFSAYEQYF
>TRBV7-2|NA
CASSPEHGNTIYF
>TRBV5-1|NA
CASASGGTSDEQYF
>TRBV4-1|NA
CASSQRTVGRTEAFF
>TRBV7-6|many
CASSLVGLGGAPNEAFF
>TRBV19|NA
CASRIQGGSQPQHF
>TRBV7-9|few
CASSLSLGRGVEQFF
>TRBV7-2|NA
CASSSIPSRREGSPLHF
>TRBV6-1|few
CASSDKRRIMNTEAFF
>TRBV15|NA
CATSRGAGAYEQYF
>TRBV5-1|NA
CASSLGKGTNTGELFF
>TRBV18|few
CASSPKGVPYEQYF
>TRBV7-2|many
CASSLAGAPDF
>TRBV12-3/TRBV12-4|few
CASSQLGRTSYNEQFF
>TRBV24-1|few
CATSDFSPTSGSYNEQFF
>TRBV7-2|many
CASNIVTGISSSPLHF
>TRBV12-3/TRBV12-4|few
CASSPFIAALGQAFF
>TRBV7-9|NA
CASSLIGRREQYF
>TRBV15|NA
CATSFRPDRGDQYF
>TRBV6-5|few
CASTQQENYGYTF
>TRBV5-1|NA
CASSLGVFMGGTKGIQYF
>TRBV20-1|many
CSALGLAPYEQYF